This section outlines one T cell receptor (beta chain) sequence together with its context. The target antigen is unknown. A single record per CDR3 protein comes from TCRdb applying MiXCR to the reads. The sample consists of 450,000 to 650,000 distinct CDR3 sequences, roughly 43% of them appearing once. This sample was included in a study of T cell repertoires in cytomegalovirus infection. There are 15 residues in the CDR3. Trimming took 5 bases from V and 0 from J, leaving 13 bases between them. The germline V gene encodes CDR1 MNHEY and CDR2 SVGEGT. Findings and limits, study-wide: Carriage of CMV together with the relevant HLA was identifiable through cumulative public TCR beta family frequency.

Source: cultured PBMCs, taken from culture after CMV antigen stimulation. This chain connects TRBV6-2 or TRBV6-3 to TRBJ1-1, with D possibly being TRBD1 (5 bases). This TCR was sampled from a human donor in good health (CMV status not recorded). Some clones in this sample may be carry-over from other donors' samples. The CDR3 spells CASSDSNRMNTEAFF. The CDR3 DNA reads TGTGCCAGCAGTGATTCGAACAGGATGAACACTGAAGCTTTCTTT.